The 2 T cell receptor gamma chains reported below all come from one sample, sequenced in a study of Vδ1+ human thymocytes. Regarding the study as a whole: Thymic TRG and TRD repertoires appeared highly polyclonal.

Extracted RNA was reverse transcribed into cDNA. CDR3 amplicons came from multiplex PCR with pooled V-gene forward and constant-region reverse primers. TCRdb fed the multiplex PCR reads to CATT. The sample has tens of thousands of gamma-chain clones; around 15% are singletons. Their antigens remain unidentified. What was sequenced was Vdelta1+ gamma-delta thymocytes from the thymus. As for subset: FACS-sorted CD3+ TCRalphabeta- TCRVdelta1+ TCRVdelta2- thymocytes. These receptors were collected from a child less than two years old who had congenital heart surgery.

Comment on this clone: Germline is not matched at one junction end, which may reflect a read error. The chain couples TRGV3 to TRGJ1 or TRGJ2. The CDR3 runs to 9 residues. Per the germline V gene, CDR1 is VTNTFY and CDR2 is YDVSTARD (reference sequence). The CDR3 region has the DNA TGCGCCACCTGGGATGGGAAACTCTTT. Its protein is CATWDGKLF.

By proportion, this clone is medium-sized. This sequence joins TRGV5 and TRGJ1 or TRGJ2. Per germline, CDR1 VINAFY and CDR2 YDVSNSKD. The V segment lost 1 base and the J segment 7 bases; nucleotides outside the gene matches: 1. CDR3 length equals 11 residues. CDR3 DNA sequence: TGTGCCACCTGGGACAGCTATAAGAAACTCTTT. Its protein is CATWDSYKKLF.